Presented here are 18 T cell receptor beta chains from one specimen sequenced in a study of shared clonotypes between healthy human individuals. Naive CD8 cells, CD45RO-negative and positively selected for CCR7, excluded terminally differentiated effector memory CD45RA+ cells. Here immunoSEQ multiplex PCR was the method, and the copy in TCRdb shows in-frame clones only, minus some. This table has some 1,900,000 clones, about 95% appearing once. The sample comprised naive CD8+ T cells sorted from blood. All receptors come from a man aged 18 to 30 in good health.

This chain joins TRBV10-1 and TRBJ2-5, with TRBD2 matching over 14 bases. Germline CDR1 and CDR2: WNHNN and SYGVQD (reference sequence). This CDR3 has 16 amino acids. J lost 5 bases, V lost 4 bases, and 6 bases had no gene match. CDR3 loop: CASSAGLAGGPETQYF. The CDR3 coding sequence is TGCGCCAGCAGTGCAGGACTAGCGGGAGGACCGGAGACCCAGTACTTC.

V and J are TRBV6-1 and TRBJ2-5; tentative D call: TRBD1 (5 bases). The V end lost 7 bases, the J end lost 1 base, and 10 bases lay between the germline ends. This CDR3 has 13 residues. Germline CDR1 MNHNS, CDR2 SASEGT. CDR3 DNA: TGTGCCAGCACCCTAGACAGCCAAGAGACCCAGTACTTC. Its protein is CASTLDSQETQYF.

The rearrangement joins TRBV19 to TRBJ2-7, with D perhaps matching TRBD2 (6 bases). With 7 bases removed from V and 4 bases from J, the gap between germline ends came to 20 bases. This CDR3 is built from 15 residues. CDR1 is LNHDA, CDR2 SQIVND, per germline (reference sequence). In DNA form, the CDR3 reads TGTGCCAGTACCACAAGGCGGGACGGATTTTACGAGCAGTACTTC. It is translated as CASTTRRDGFYEQYF.

A remark on this clone: This same CDR3 is encoded by further DNA sequences in the sample. The rearrangement uses TRBV19 and TRBJ2-7; D not resolved. This CDR3 contains 13 residues. CDR1 is LNHDA, CDR2 SQIVND, per germline (reference sequence). Deletions cut 2 bases from V and 2 bases from J, with 7 bases between. CDR3 in DNA: TGTGCCAGTAGTATAAGGGTTCCCTACGAGCAGTACTTC. This encodes CASSIRVPYEQYF.

The chain recombines TRBV4-1 with TRBJ2-5; 9 bases line up with TRBD1. This CDR3 comprises 16 residues. After removal of 0 bases from V and 4 bases from J, the junction contained 6 bases not matched to a gene. Per germline, CDR1 MGHRA and CDR2 YSYEKL. CDR3 DNA: TGCGCCAGCAGCCAAGAGAGAACAGGGGGCTTAGAGACCCAGTACTTC. As protein: CASSQERTGGLETQYF.

In this sample, this clone turned up once. The DNA for the CDR3 is TGCGCCAGCAGCTTGGACGGGACGGCATTTAACTATGGCTACACCTTC. It specifies CASSLDGTAFNYGYTF. V is TRBV5-1 and J is TRBJ1-2; possibly TRBD1 for D (5 bases). The CDR3 runs to 16 residues. V dropped 0 bases and J dropped 1 base, with 13 bases sitting between them. Germline-derived CDR1 and CDR2 are SGHRS and YFSETQ.

The chain carries TRBV29-1 and TRBJ2-1; 10 bases are a match to TRBD2. There are 15 residues in the CDR3. V shed 8 bases, J shed 4 bases, and the junction held 11 bases outside the gene matches. Germline loops: CDR1 SQVTM, CDR2 ANQGSEA. The CDR3: CSSIFETSGYNEQFF. The DNA of the CDR3 is TGCAGCTCAATCTTCGAGACTAGCGGGTACAATGAGCAGTTCTTC.

The CDR3 nucleotides are TGTGCCAGCAGTTCCGGGACTAGCGGGTTCACCGGGGAGCTGTTTTTT. Protein sequence: CASSSGTSGFTGELFF. The V and J genes are TRBV5-6 and TRBJ2-2; 12 bases match TRBD2. Germline V CDR1 and CDR2: SGHDT, YYEEEE. This CDR3 contains 16 residues. With 5 bases clipped from V and 4 bases from J, the junction kept 6 bases outside the gene matches.

The gene calls are TRBV5-4 and TRBJ2-7; TRBD1 matches at 11 bases. CDR3 size: 12 residues. Looked up from germline, CDR1 is SGHNT and CDR2 is YYREEE (reference sequence). Losses at the gene ends were 9 bases for V and 3 bases for J; bases not matched to a gene: 2. DNA of the CDR3: TGTGCCACGGGACAGGGGGACTACGAGCAGTACTTC. Encoded protein: CATGQGDYEQYF.

The chain couples TRBV4-1 to TRBJ2-2; 7 positions agree with TRBD2. Trimming took 1 base from V and 7 from J; bases not matched to a gene: 9. Germline CDR1 reads MGHRA; CDR2 reads YSYEKL. This CDR3 has 16 amino acids. CDR3 in DNA: TGCGCCAGCAGCCAAGTTCCGGGGAGGGAAGGCGGGGAGCTGTTTTTT. Encoded protein: CASSQVPGREGGELFF.

The genes are TRBV5-1 and TRBJ2-1, with D possibly matching TRBD1 (5 bases). Germline CDR1 and CDR2: SGHRS and YFSETQ. CDR3 length: 19 amino acids. With 3 bases removed from V and 0 bases from J, the gap between germline ends came to 22 bases. The CDR3 sequence is CASSSAGLGSLVSYNEQFF. In nucleotides, the CDR3 is TGCGCCAGCAGCTCGGCAGGGCTAGGGTCCCTCGTCTCCTACAATGAGCAGTTCTTC.

The V and J genes are TRBV5-6 and TRBJ1-5; 8 nucleotides align to TRBD1. Germline V lookup: CDR1 SGHDT, CDR2 YYEEEE. CDR3 length: 14 residues. Trimming cost V 2 bases and J 11 bases; bases outside gene matches: 9. The CDR3 region is CASSFRDRPGAQHF. The CDR3 DNA is TGTGCCAGCAGCTTCCGGGACAGGCCCGGCGCCCAGCATTTT.

The chain recombines TRBV27 with TRBJ2-7; D not certain. This CDR3 has 13 residues. Germline assignment: CDR1 MNHEY and CDR2 SMNVEV (reference sequence). V lost 4 bases, J lost 2 bases, and 9 bases lay in between. CDR3 coding DNA: TGTGCCAGCAGTTGGAGTAGCCCCTACGAGCAGTACTTC. Protein product: CASSWSSPYEQYF.

This clone showed up just a few times. This rearrangement joins TRBV4-1 to TRBJ1-2; D not resolved. V lost 0 bases, J lost 8 bases, and 16 bases lay in between. CDR3 length: 15 residues. CDR1 MGHRA and CDR2 YSYEKL come from the germline V gene. CDR3 residues: CASSQDLQPGRGYTF. The CDR3 DNA follows: TGCGCCAGCAGCCAAGATCTACAACCTGGTAGGGGCTACACCTTC.

V gene TRBV2 combines with J gene TRBJ1-2; the D gene is possibly TRBD1 (6 bases). V was trimmed by 9 bases and J by 10 bases, leaving 12 bases between them. Germline V gene data show CDR1 as SNHLY and CDR2 as FYNNEI. CDR3 size: 10 residues. The CDR3 DNA follows: TGTGCCAGTCTAGCAGGGGCCTACACCTTC. Encoded protein: CASLAGAYTF.

CDR3 sequence: CASSYPGLARLYEQYF. DNA of the CDR3: TGTGCCAGCAGTTACCCGGGACTAGCGAGACTCTACGAGCAGTACTTC. The V call is TRBV6-6, the J call TRBJ2-7, with 10 bases fitting TRBD2. Germline V gene data show CDR1 as MNHNY and CDR2 as SVGAGI (reference sequence). With V trimmed by 2 bases and J by 3 bases, 7 bases remained unmatched. The CDR3 consists of 16 residues.

The chain has TRBV27 and TRBJ2-1, with 9 bases aligning to TRBD1. The length of the CDR3 is 17 residues. V lost 2 bases to trimming and J lost 8 bases; unmatched junction nucleotides: 13. The V gene's germline CDR1 is MNHEY and CDR2 SMNVEV (reference sequence). The CDR3 coding sequence is TGTGCCAGCAGTTTAAAGGGGACAGGGCCCGTCTTCGATGAGCAGTTCTTC. Protein sequence: CASSLKGTGPVFDEQFF.

The chain combines TRBV28 with TRBJ2-2; tentative D call: TRBD1 (5 bases). Per germline, CDR1 MDHEN and CDR2 SYDVKM. The CDR3 extends over 16 amino acids. Trimming stripped 5 bases from V and 4 bases from J, with 17 bases between. In nucleotides, the CDR3 is TGTGCCAGCAGTCTCATGCCAGGGCCGGGCACCGGGGAGCTGTTTTTT. It is translated as CASSLMPGPGTGELFF.